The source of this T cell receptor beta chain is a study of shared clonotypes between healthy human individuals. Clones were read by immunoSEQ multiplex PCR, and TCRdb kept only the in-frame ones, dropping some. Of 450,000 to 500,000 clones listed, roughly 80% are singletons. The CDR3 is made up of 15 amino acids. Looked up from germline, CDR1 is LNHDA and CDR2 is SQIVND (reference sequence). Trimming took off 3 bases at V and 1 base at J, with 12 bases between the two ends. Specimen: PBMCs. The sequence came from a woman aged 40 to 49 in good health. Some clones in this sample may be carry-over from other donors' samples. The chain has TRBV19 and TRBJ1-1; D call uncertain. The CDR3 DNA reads TGTGCCAGTAGTATTAGCCAAGCTGAGAACACTGAAGCTTTCTTT. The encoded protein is CASSISQAENTEAFF.